This T cell receptor (beta chain) was profiled in a study of T cell responses to AZD1222 COVID-19 vaccine. TCRdb's copy holds only in-frame clones and misses some; the assay was immunoSEQ multiplex PCR. The sample includes about 83,000 clones, about 82% of them seen just once. The CDR3 is 17 residues long. V lost 2 bases and J 5 bases, leaving 20 bases between the germline ends. Germline V CDR1 and CDR2: SGHTA, FQGNSA. This TCR was sampled from an adult in good health. The specimen was peripheral blood, collected on day 0 of AZD1222 vaccination. The V and J genes are TRBV7-2 and TRBJ2-3, with TRBD2 as a possible D gene (6 bases). The DNA of the CDR3 is TGTGCCAGCAGCTTACATGGGGACTTCCGGGGTAAAGATACGCAGTATTTT. Its protein is CASSLHGDFRGKDTQYF.